Listed here are 30 T cell receptor beta chains from one sample, sequenced in a study of blood T cells in healthy people across ages. The use of a sample-barcoded 5' primer and a J-beta primer mix characterized a second PCR of about 7 to 12 cycles. MiXCR was run by TCRdb on the 5' RACE reads, yielding one entry per CDR3 protein. The data contain around 940,000 distinct CDR3 sequences, roughly half of them singletons. Sequenced material: blood. These receptors all stem from a woman aged 60-75 years in good health.

The gene calls are TRBV3-1 and TRBJ2-7; D is perhaps TRBD1 or TRBD2 (5 bases each). Germline V lookup: CDR1 LGHDT, CDR2 YNNKEL (reference sequence). V was cut by 4 bases and J by 6 bases, with 31 bases left in between. The CDR3 totals 19 residues. The chain's CDR3 is CASSPKEKQRDPLSTEQYF. Here the CDR3 DNA reads TGTGCCAGCAGCCCGAAAGAGAAACAACGGGACCCCCTCTCTACCGAGCAGTACTTC.

This clonotype has more than one count but fewer than ten. The chain joins TRBV7-2 to TRBJ2-7, with D hard to call. V dropped 1 base and J dropped 3 bases, with 10 bases sitting between them. Germline CDR1 SGHTA, CDR2 FQGNSA. The CDR3 spans 14 residues. The CDR3 here is CASSLGAVVYEQYF. The CDR3 region has the DNA TGTGCCAGCAGCTTAGGGGCGGTAGTCTACGAGCAGTACTTC.

This clonotype was detected a few times. The chain joins TRBV12-3 or TRBV12-4 to TRBJ1-4; no definite D call. The V end was cut by 3 bases, the J end by 0 bases, with 5 bases between. The CDR3 has 14 residues. The CDR3 protein is CASSLESTNEKLFF. The DNA for the CDR3 is TGTGCCAGCAGTTTGGAGTCAACTAATGAAAAACTGTTTTTT.

This rearrangement joins TRBV29-1 to TRBJ2-5; TRBD1 aligns across 11 bases. CDR1 SQVTM and CDR2 ANQGSEA come from the germline V gene. With 6 bases clipped from V and 5 bases from J, the junction kept 11 bases outside the gene matches. CDR3 length equals 15 residues. The CDR3 protein is CSVLPGQGGRETQYF. Written as DNA, the CDR3 is TGCAGCGTCCTGCCGGGACAGGGGGGTCGGGAGACCCAGTACTTC.

The genes are TRBV4-1 and TRBJ2-1, with D possibly being TRBD1 or TRBD2 (6 bases each). The CDR3 is 16 residues long. From germline, CDR1 is MGHRA and CDR2 YSYEKL. V gave up 3 bases and J gave up 1 base, with 13 bases separating them. The CDR3 loop is CASSQQKGGSYNEQFF. In DNA, the CDR3 is TGCGCCAGCAGCCAGCAAAAGGGGGGATCCTACAATGAGCAGTTCTTC.

This clonotype occurred a few times. The V gene is TRBV25-1, the J gene TRBJ1-6; D ambiguous. From germline, CDR1 is MGHDK and CDR2 SYGVNS. This CDR3 is 15 amino acids long. The germline V and J ends were trimmed by 3 bases and 5 bases, with 11 bases remaining between them. In DNA form, the CDR3 reads TGTGCCAGCAGTGATTCTCACAGAGATAATTCACCCCTCCACTTT. Translation gives CASSDSHRDNSPLHF. Based on the CDR3 plus reference TRBV25-1 and TRBJ1-6, the full variable domain is EADIYQTPRYLVIGTGKKITLECSQTMGHDKMYWYQQDPGMELHLIHYSYGVNSTEKGDLSSESTVSRIRTEHFPLTLESARPSHTSQYLCASSDSHRDNSPLHFGNGTRLTVT.

In its sample, this clonotype was seen a few times. The rearrangement joins TRBV18 to TRBJ2-1, with D perhaps being TRBD1 or TRBD2 (5 bases each). CDR1 and CDR2 (germline): KGHSH, LQKENI. CDR3 size: 19 residues. Trimming left V 1 base short and J 8 bases short, with 27 bases between. For the CDR3, the DNA is TGTGCCAGCTCACCACTTAGAGTTGTTACCGGGACCGAGAGACATGAGCAGTTCTTC. It yields the protein CASSPLRVVTGTERHEQFF.

V is TRBV10-3 and J is TRBJ2-7, with D possibly TRBD2 on 7 matching bases. Trimming took off 4 bases at V and 4 bases at J, with 20 bases between the two ends. Germline loops: CDR1 ENHRY, CDR2 SYGVKD. This CDR3 is built from 16 residues. The CDR3 is CAISAGPAGEGYEQYF. For the CDR3, the DNA is TGTGCCATCAGTGCCGGCCCGGCAGGGGAGGGATACGAGCAGTACTTC.

This clonotype has more than one count but fewer than ten. The gene calls are TRBV14 and TRBJ2-5, with D perhaps matching TRBD1 (6 bases). The CDR3 runs to 14 residues. Per germline, CDR1 SGHDN and CDR2 FVKESK. V was pared by 2 bases and J by 5 bases, with 12 bases between. The CDR3 DNA follows: TGTGCCAGCAGCCAACAGGGGAGATGGGAGACCCAGTACTTC. This sequence encodes CASSQQGRWETQYF.

V and J are TRBV29-1 and TRBJ2-3; D could derive from TRBD1 or TRBD2 (6 bases each). Germline CDR1 reads SQVTM; CDR2 reads ANQGSEA. The CDR3 sequence is 10 residues long. Trimming took 7 bases from V and 6 from J, leaving 8 bases between them. The CDR3 loop is CSGGADTQYF. CDR3 coding DNA: TGCAGCGGGGGGGCTGATACGCAGTATTTT.

The J gene is TRBJ2-3, the V gene TRBV7-9; 7 positions match TRBD2. The CDR3 length is 16 residues. Germline V lookup: CDR1 SEHNR, CDR2 FQNEAQ (reference sequence). V lost 2 bases to trimming and J lost 2 bases; unmatched junction nucleotides: 7. CDR3 sequence: CASSLSPREATDTQYF. The CDR3, as DNA: TGTGCCAGCAGCTTATCCCCACGGGAGGCCACAGATACGCAGTATTTT.

The rearrangement links TRBV6-5 to TRBJ2-7; D remains ambiguous. The tail of the sequence fits TRBJ2-5 better, so the J call may be wrong. Germline V gives CDR1 MNHEY, CDR2 SVGAGI. The CDR3 extends over 15 amino acids. CDR3 amino acids: CASRDRLSGEETQYF. CDR3 coding DNA: TGTGCCAGCAGGGACCGACTCTCTGGGGAAGAGACCCAGTACTTC.

This clonotype was counted a few times. The CDR3, as DNA: TGTGCCAGCAGCCAGACAGAGTACAATGAGCAGTTCTTC. This translates into CASSQTEYNEQFF. The V call is TRBV7-7, the J call TRBJ2-1; D is perhaps TRBD1 (5 bases). The germline V gene encodes CDR1 SSHAT and CDR2 FNYEAQ (reference sequence). The V and J ends lost 5 bases and 4 bases respectively, with 9 bases between them. The CDR3 loop spans 13 amino acids.

This clonotype was found a few times. The chain links TRBV20-1 to TRBJ1-2; D ambiguous. CDR3 length: 10 residues. The germline CDR1 and CDR2 sequences are DFQATT and SNEGSKA (reference sequence). The V end was cut by 4 bases, the J end by 4 bases, with 4 bases between. This CDR3 reads CSATGYGYTF. The CDR3 region has the DNA TGCAGTGCTACTGGCTATGGCTACACCTTC.

The chain carries TRBV5-1 and TRBJ2-5; 7 bases agree with TRBD1. TRBJ2-7 explains the end of the DNA better; the J call may be wrong. There are 14 residues in the CDR3. CDR1 is SGHRS and CDR2 is YFSETQ in the germline V gene. DNA of the CDR3: TGCGCCAGCAGCCAGGGGACAGAACGCTCCGAGCAGTACTTC. It is translated as CASSQGTERSEQYF.

This clonotype was seen only a few times. The J gene is TRBJ2-1, the V gene TRBV7-9; no firm D call. The CDR3 has 15 amino acids. CDR1 and CDR2 (germline): SEHNR, FQNEAQ (reference sequence). Between the trimmed V and J ends, which lost 4 bases and 7 bases, there was a span of 17 bases. This CDR3 is CASSSLYGQLNEQFF. In DNA form, the CDR3 reads TGTGCCAGCAGCTCTCTCTACGGGCAGCTAAATGAGCAGTTCTTC. Based on the CDR3 plus reference TRBV7-9 and TRBJ2-1, the full variable domain is DTGVSQNPRHKITKRGQNVTFRCDPISEHNRLYWYRQTLGQGPEFLTYFQNEAQLEKSRLLSDRFSAERPKGSFSTLEIQRTEQGDSAMYLCASSSLYGQLNEQFFGPGTRLTVL.

The V and J genes are TRBV11-2 and TRBJ2-3; D not certain. Germline V lookup: CDR1 SGHAT, CDR2 FQNNGV. The V gene lost 2 bases and the J gene lost 2 bases, with 14 bases spanning the gap. The CDR3 spans 16 residues. In nucleotides, the CDR3 is TGTGCCAGCAGCTTACTACGTGGCGGATCCACAGATACGCAGTATTTT. Translation: CASSLLRGGSTDTQYF.

V usage is TRBV5-1 and J usage is TRBJ2-4, with D perhaps TRBD1 (6 bases). The J call could be wrong; TRBJ2-7 is a better fit for the DNA end. From germline, CDR1 is SGHRS and CDR2 YFSETQ. CDR3 size: 14 residues. CDR3 protein: CASSAHRDSYEQYF. The CDR3 DNA sequence: TGCGCCAGCAGCGCACACAGGGACTCCTACGAGCAGTACTTC.

V and J are TRBV20-1 and TRBJ2-7, with D perhaps TRBD1 (6 bases). Germline CDR1 DFQATT, CDR2 SNEGSKA (reference sequence). Trimming shortened V by 2 bases and J by 0 bases, and 17 bases separated the two germline ends. This CDR3 is built from 16 residues. The CDR3: CSARPEGRGSSYEQYF. The DNA of the CDR3 is TGCAGTGCTAGACCAGAGGGCAGGGGATCCTCCTACGAGCAGTACTTC.

CDR3 region: CSVLKFAENFADTQYF. CDR3 nucleotides: TGCAGTGTTCTGAAATTCGCGGAGAACTTTGCAGATACGCAGTATTTT. The chain couples TRBV20-1 to TRBJ2-3; no clear D gene. V was shortened by 7 bases and J by 4 bases, with 24 bases between the two germline ends. The CDR3 is 16 residues long. The V gene's germline CDR1 is DFQATT and CDR2 SNEGSKA (reference sequence).

This clonotype was counted only a few times. The chain has TRBV29-1 and TRBJ2-6, with 11 positions matching TRBD2. This CDR3 region has 16 residues. V shed 5 bases, J shed 3 bases, and the junction held 6 bases outside the gene matches. From germline, CDR1 is SQVTM and CDR2 ANQGSEA. This chain's CDR3 is CSVIGLAGSGANVLTF. In DNA form, the CDR3 reads TGCAGCGTTATTGGACTAGCGGGTAGTGGGGCCAACGTCCTGACTTTC.

The V gene is TRBV20-1, the J gene TRBJ1-2; 8 positions agree with TRBD1. CDR1 is DFQATT, CDR2 SNEGSKA, per germline (reference sequence). The CDR3 is made up of 15 amino acids. V was clipped by 3 bases and J by 2 bases; unmatched bases: 8. The CDR3 DNA is TGCAGTGCTAGGCGGGACAGGTCCTTCAACTATGGCTACACCTTC. Encoded protein: CSARRDRSFNYGYTF.

This clonotype occurred a few times. The chain links TRBV28 to TRBJ2-7; TRBD2 agrees at 13 bases. V gave up 4 bases and J gave up 1 base; unmatched junction bases: 7. This CDR3 has 17 amino acids. Germline lookup yields CDR1 MDHEN and CDR2 SYDVKM. The DNA for the CDR3 is TGTGCCAGCAGTTCCTGGACTAGCGGGAGTGGGTCCTACGAGCAGTACTTC. Translation gives CASSSWTSGSGSYEQYF.

The sample holds a few counts of this clonotype. V gene TRBV2 combines with J gene TRBJ2-7, with TRBD2 matching 8 bases. The DNA end lines up better with TRBJ2-5; the J call may be wrong. CDR1 is SNHLY, CDR2 FYNNEI, per germline. The CDR3 runs to 14 residues. CDR3 residues: CASSEVGGVETQYF. In DNA form, the CDR3 reads TGTGCCAGCAGTGAAGTCGGGGGGGTAGAGACCCAGTACTTC.

This chain links TRBV18 with TRBJ2-7, with 11 bases lining up with TRBD2. V lost 6 bases and J lost 3; bases outside the gene matches: 7. This CDR3 is 15 amino acids long. CDR1 KGHSH and CDR2 LQKENI come from the germline V gene. CDR3 sequence: CASSTSGSNIYEQYF. The CDR3 region has the DNA TGTGCCAGCTCCACTAGCGGGAGTAATATCTACGAGCAGTACTTC.

This chain uses TRBV2 with TRBJ2-4; no reliable D call. The length of the CDR3 is 13 residues. CDR1 is SNHLY and CDR2 is FYNNEI in the germline V gene. The V end was cut by 4 bases, the J end by 13 bases, with 17 bases between. The CDR3 protein is CASSGNGVLEQYF. The CDR3 region has the DNA TGTGCCAGCAGTGGAAATGGGGTATTAGAGCAGTACTTC.

This chain connects TRBV4-1 to TRBJ2-1; 11 positions match TRBD2. The closer fit of TRBJ2-7 to the DNA end suggests the J call may be wrong. This CDR3 has 20 amino acids. CDR1 and CDR2 (germline): MGHRA, YSYEKL. The CDR3 DNA is TGCGCCAGCAGCCTAACGAGACTAGCGGGAAGTAAATACACCTACAATGAGCAGTACTTC. Translation gives CASSLTRLAGSKYTYNEQYF.

V gene TRBV7-9 combines with J gene TRBJ2-1; 8 nucleotides agree with TRBD2. From germline, CDR1 is SEHNR and CDR2 FQNEAQ (reference sequence). V was pared by 4 bases and J by 10 bases, with 15 bases of the junction left unmatched. This CDR3 region has 16 residues. CDR3 DNA: TGTGCCAGCAGCTCCCGGGGTAGCGGGATTGTGGAGGAGCAGTTCTTC. Its protein product is CASSSRGSGIVEEQFF.

The chain links TRBV3-1 to TRBJ2-2; 7 positions match TRBD2. The junction had 8 bases not matched to a gene; V was cut back by 4 bases and J by 3 bases. The CDR3 is 16 residues long. CDR1 and CDR2 from the germline V gene are LGHDT and YNNKEL (reference sequence). CDR3 amino acids: CASSRSVAGYTGELFF. In DNA form, the CDR3 reads TGTGCCAGCAGCCGTTCCGTAGCGGGTTACACCGGGGAGCTGTTTTTT.

This clonotype appeared a few times. V gene TRBV6-6 combines with J gene TRBJ2-5, with TRBD1 as a possible D gene (6 bases). The CDR3 contains 16 residues. The V and J ends lost 0 bases and 2 bases respectively, with 13 bases between them. Germline values: CDR1 MNHNY, CDR2 SVGAGI (reference sequence). DNA of the CDR3: TGTGCCAGCAGTTACTCGCCTGACAGGCCTCAAGAGACCCAGTACTTC. Encoded protein: CASSYSPDRPQETQYF.